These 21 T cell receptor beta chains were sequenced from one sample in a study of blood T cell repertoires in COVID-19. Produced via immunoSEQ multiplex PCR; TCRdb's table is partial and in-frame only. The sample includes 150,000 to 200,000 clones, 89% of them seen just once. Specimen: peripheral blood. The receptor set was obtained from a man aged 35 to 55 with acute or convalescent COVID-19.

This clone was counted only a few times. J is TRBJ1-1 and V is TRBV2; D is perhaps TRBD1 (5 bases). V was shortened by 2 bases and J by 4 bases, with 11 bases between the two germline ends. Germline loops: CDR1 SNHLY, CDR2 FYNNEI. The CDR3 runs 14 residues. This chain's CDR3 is CASSENWRGTEAFF. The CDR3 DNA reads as TGTGCCAGCAGTGAAAATTGGAGGGGCACTGAAGCTTTCTTT.

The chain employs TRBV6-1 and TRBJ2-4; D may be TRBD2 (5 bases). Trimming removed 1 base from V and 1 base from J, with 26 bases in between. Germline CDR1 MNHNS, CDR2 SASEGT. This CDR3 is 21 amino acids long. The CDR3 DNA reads TGTGCCAGCAGTGAAGAAGAGGGAAGGAGATGGAGTGGTGCGGCCAAAAACATTCAGTACTTC. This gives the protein CASSEEEGRRWSGAAKNIQYF.

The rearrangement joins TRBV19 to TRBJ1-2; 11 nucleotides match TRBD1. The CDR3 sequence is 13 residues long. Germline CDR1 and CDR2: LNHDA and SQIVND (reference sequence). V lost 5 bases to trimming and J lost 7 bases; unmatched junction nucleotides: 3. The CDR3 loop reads CASSPGTGGGYTF. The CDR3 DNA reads TGTGCCAGTAGTCCAGGGACAGGGGGTGGCTACACCTTC.

CDR3 DNA sequence: TGTGCCAGCAGTTTCAGCGGAGCTAGCACAGATACGCAGTATTTT. Protein product: CASSFSGASTDTQYF. This sequence joins TRBV11-3 and TRBJ2-3, with D tentatively TRBD2 (5 bases). Trimming removed 6 bases at V and 0 bases at J, with 13 bases between. The CDR3 length is 15 residues. The germline CDR1 and CDR2 sequences are SGHNT and YENEEA.

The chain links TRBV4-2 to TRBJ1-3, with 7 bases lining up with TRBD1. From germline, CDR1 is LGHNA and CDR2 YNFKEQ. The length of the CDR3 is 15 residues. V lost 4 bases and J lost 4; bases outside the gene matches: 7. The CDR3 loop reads CASSRGTADGNTIYF. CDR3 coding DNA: TGTGCCAGCAGCCGAGGGACAGCAGACGGAAACACCATATATTTT.

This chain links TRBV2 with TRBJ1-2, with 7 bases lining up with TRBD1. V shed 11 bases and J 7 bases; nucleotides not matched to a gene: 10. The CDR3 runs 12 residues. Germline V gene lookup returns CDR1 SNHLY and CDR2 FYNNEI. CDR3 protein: CARKDREVGYTF. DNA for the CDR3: TGTGCCCGGAAAGACAGGGAGGTTGGCTACACCTTC.

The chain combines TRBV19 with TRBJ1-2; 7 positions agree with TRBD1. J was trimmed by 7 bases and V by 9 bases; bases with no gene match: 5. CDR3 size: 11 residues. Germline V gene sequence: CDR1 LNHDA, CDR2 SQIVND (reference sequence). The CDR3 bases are TGTGCCAGCCACAGGGGCCCTGGCTACACCTTC. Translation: CASHRGPGYTF.

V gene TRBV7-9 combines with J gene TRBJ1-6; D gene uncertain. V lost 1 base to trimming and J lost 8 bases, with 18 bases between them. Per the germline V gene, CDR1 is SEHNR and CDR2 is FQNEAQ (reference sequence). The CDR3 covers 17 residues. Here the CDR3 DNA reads TGTGCCAGCAGCTTAGTTTCGCGGGCGCTTGGGGATTCACCCCTCCACTTT. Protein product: CASSLVSRALGDSPLHF.

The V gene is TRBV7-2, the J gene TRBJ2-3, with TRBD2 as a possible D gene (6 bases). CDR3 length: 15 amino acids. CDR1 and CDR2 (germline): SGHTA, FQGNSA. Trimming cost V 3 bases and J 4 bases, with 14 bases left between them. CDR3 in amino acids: CASSFLWWGADTQYF. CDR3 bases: TGTGCCAGCAGCTTCTTATGGTGGGGGGCAGATACGCAGTATTTT.

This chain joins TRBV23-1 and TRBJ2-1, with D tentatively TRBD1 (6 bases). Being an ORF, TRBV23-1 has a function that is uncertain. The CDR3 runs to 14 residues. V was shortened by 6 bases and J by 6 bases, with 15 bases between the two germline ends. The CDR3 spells CASRHRESGNEQFF. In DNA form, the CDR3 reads TGCGCCAGCAGACACAGGGAGTCCGGCAATGAGCAGTTCTTC.

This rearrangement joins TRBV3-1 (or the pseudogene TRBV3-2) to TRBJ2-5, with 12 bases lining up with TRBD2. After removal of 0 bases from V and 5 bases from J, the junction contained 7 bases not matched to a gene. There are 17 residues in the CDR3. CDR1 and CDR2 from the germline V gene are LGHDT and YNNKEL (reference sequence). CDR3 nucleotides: TGTGCCAGCAGCCAAGATGCTAGCGGGGGGGCGCAGGAGACCCAGTACTTC. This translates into CASSQDASGGAQETQYF.

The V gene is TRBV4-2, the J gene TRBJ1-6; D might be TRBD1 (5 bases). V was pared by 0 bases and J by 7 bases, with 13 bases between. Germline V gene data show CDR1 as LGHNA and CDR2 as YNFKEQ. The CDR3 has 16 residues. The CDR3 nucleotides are TGTGCCAGCAGCCAAGAGGTCCCGGGGGACAATTCACCCCTCCACTTT. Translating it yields CASSQEVPGDNSPLHF.

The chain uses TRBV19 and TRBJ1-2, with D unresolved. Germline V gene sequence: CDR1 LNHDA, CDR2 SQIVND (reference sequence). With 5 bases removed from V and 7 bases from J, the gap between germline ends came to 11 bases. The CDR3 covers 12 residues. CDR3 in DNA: TGTGCCAGTAGTCGGTTCCAGGCTGGCTACACCTTC. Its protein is CASSRFQAGYTF.

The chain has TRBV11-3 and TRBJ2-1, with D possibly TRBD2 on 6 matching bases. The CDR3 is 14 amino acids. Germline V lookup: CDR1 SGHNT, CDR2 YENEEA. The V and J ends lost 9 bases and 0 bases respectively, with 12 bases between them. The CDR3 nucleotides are TGTGCCAGACCAGGGCGGGACTCCTACAATGAGCAGTTCTTC. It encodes CARPGRDSYNEQFF.

This CDR3 is CASSLEFGSYGYTF. CDR3 nucleotide sequence: TGCGCCAGCAGCTTGGAGTTCGGGAGTTATGGCTACACCTTC. The V and J genes are TRBV5-1 and TRBJ1-2; D gene uncertain. With 0 bases removed from V and 5 bases from J, the gap between germline ends came to 11 bases. The CDR3 covers 14 residues. The germline gives CDR1 SGHRS, CDR2 YFSETQ.

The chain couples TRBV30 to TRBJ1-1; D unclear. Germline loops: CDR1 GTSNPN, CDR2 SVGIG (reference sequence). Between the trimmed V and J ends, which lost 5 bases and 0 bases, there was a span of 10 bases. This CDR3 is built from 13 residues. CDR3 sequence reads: CAWANSLNTEAFF. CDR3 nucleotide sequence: TGTGCCTGGGCCAACAGCTTGAACACTGAAGCTTTCTTT.

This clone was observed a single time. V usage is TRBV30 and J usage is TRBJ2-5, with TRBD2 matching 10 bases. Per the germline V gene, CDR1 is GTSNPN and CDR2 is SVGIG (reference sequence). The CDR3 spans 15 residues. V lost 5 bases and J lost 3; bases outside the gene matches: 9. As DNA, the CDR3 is TGTGCCTGGGGGGAGGGACTAGCGTTTAAAGAGACCCAGTACTTC. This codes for CAWGEGLAFKETQYF.

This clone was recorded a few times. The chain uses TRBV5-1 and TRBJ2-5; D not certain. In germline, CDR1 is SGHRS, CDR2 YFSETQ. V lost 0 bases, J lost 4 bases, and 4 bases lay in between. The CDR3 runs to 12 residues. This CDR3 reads CASSLALETQYF. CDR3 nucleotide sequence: TGCGCCAGCAGCTTGGCCTTAGAGACCCAGTACTTC.

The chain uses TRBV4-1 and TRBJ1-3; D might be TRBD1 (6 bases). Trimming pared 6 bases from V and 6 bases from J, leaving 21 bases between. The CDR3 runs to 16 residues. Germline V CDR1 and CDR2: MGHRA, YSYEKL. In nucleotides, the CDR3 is TGCGCCAGCAGTTACACCGGGACACCACCTTCAAACACCATATATTTT. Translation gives CASSYTGTPPSNTIYF.

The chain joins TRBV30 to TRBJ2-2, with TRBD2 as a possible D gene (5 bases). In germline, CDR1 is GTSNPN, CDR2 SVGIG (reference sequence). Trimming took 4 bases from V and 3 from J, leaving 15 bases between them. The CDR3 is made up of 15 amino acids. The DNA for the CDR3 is TGTGCCTGGAACCCGGACCGGGATTACACCGGGGAGCTGTTTTTT. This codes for CAWNPDRDYTGELFF.

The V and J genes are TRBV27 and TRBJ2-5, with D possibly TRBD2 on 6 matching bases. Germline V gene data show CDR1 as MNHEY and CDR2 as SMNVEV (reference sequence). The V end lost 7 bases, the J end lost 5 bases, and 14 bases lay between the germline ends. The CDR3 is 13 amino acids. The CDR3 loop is CASTPGGAETQYF. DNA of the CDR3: TGTGCCAGCACCCCCGGAGGGGCCGAGACCCAGTACTTC.